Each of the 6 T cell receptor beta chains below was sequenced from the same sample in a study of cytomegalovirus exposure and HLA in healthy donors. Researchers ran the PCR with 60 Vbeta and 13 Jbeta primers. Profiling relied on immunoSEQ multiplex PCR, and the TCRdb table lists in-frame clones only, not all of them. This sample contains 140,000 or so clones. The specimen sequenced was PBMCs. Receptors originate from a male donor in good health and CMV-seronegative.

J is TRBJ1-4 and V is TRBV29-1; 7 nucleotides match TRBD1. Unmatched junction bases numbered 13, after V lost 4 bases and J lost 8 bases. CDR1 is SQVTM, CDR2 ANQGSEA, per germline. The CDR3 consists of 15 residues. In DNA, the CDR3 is TGCAGCGTTGGGAGGACAGGACAAGTAGGAGAAAAACTGTTTTTT. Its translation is CSVGRTGQVGEKLFF.

CDR3 amino acids: CASSVGWALQETQYF. The DNA for the CDR3 is TGTGCCAGCAGCGTAGGTTGGGCCCTCCAAGAGACCCAGTACTTC. The rearrangement uses TRBV9 and TRBJ2-5; D is unclear. Trimming pared 0 bases from V and 1 base from J, leaving 10 bases between. This CDR3 has 15 amino acids. CDR1 and CDR2 from the germline V gene are SGDLS and YYNGEE. The entire variable domain, with the rest obtained from reference TRBV9 and TRBJ2-5, is as follows: DSGVTQTPKHLITATGQRVTLRCSPRSGDLSVYWYQQSLDQGLQFLIQYYNGEERAKGNILERFSAQQFPDLHSELNLSSLELGDSALYFCASSVGWALQETQYFGPGTRLLVL.

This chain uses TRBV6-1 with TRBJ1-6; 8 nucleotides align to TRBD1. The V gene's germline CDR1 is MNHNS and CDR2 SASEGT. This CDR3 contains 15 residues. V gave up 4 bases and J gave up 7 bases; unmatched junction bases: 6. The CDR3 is CASSGRDRPNSPLHF. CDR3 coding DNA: TGTGCCAGCAGTGGGCGGGACAGGCCGAATTCACCCCTCCACTTT.

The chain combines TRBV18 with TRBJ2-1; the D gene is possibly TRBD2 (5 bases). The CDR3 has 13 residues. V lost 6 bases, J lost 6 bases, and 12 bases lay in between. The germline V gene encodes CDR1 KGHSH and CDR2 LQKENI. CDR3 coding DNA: TGTGCCAGCTCTCCTACTAGTGGCAATGAGCAGTTCTTC. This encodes CASSPTSGNEQFF.

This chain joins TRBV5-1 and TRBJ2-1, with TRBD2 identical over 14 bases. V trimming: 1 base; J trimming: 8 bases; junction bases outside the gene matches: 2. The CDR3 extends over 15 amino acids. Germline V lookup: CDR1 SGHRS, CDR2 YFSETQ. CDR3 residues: CASSLRLAGGYEQFF. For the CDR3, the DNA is TGCGCCAGCAGCTTGAGACTAGCGGGAGGGTATGAGCAGTTCTTC.

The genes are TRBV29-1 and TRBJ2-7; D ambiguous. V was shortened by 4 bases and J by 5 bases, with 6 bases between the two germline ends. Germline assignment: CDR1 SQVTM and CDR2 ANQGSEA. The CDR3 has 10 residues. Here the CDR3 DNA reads TGCAGCGTTGGCTTAGACGAGCAGTACTTC. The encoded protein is CSVGLDEQYF.